The next 12 T cell receptor beta chains were all read from a single sample in a study of blood T cell repertoires in COVID-19 (dated by TCRdb to the early 2020s). Receptor libraries were prepared by the immunoSEQ multiplex PCR assay. As stored in TCRdb, this immuneACCESS dataset retains in-frame rearrangements with V and J assigned. A fraction of the clones does not appear; measured against another copy, unresolved V genes explain less than half of the discrepancy, and the remainder lacks a known reason. The sample yields about 270,000 clones; approximately 90% were counted once. The ten biggest clones cover around 2.8% of the sample. Sequencing input: PBMCs or T cells enriched from blood (not recorded which). All receptors come from a man aged 35-49 years who had been exposed to COVID-19.

The chain couples TRBV7-2 to TRBJ1-2; TRBD1 matches at 10 bases. The germline V gene encodes CDR1 SGHTA and CDR2 FQGNSA. The CDR3 is 16 residues long. The V segment lost 3 bases and the J segment 0 bases; nucleotides outside the gene matches: 4. CDR3 amino acids: CASSFSGTGANYGYTF. The CDR3 DNA is TGTGCCAGCAGCTTTAGTGGGACAGGGGCTAACTATGGCTACACCTTC.

The chain combines TRBV28 with TRBJ2-2, with TRBD2 identical over 15 bases. The CDR3 spans 19 residues. CDR1 is MDHEN, CDR2 SYDVKM, per germline. V lost 4 bases and J lost 4; bases outside the gene matches: 10. The CDR3: CASSSTSGLAGGITGELFF. The CDR3 DNA is TGTGCCAGCAGTTCTACCTCGGGACTAGCGGGAGGAATCACCGGGGAGCTGTTTTTT. The full variable domain, in which reference TRBV28 and TRBJ2-2 provide the parts outside the CDR3, is DVKVTQSSRYLVKRTGEKVFLECVQDMDHENMFWYRQDPGLGLRLIYFSYDVKMKEKGDIPEGYSVSREKKERFSLILESASTNQTSMYLCASSSTSGLAGGITGELFFGEGSRLTVL.

J is TRBJ1-6 and V is TRBV7-9; perhaps TRBD1 as D (5 bases). Trimming cost V 2 bases and J 7 bases, with 15 bases left between them. This CDR3 comprises 16 residues. Germline CDR1 is SEHNR and CDR2 is FQNEAQ (reference sequence). The CDR3 DNA sequence: TGTGCCAGCAGCTTAATACCCTCGGGGGGGAATTCACCCCTCCACTTT. Translation gives CASSLIPSGGNSPLHF.

This sequence joins TRBV19 and TRBJ2-1, with D unresolved. Germline V CDR1 and CDR2: LNHDA, SQIVND (reference sequence). This CDR3 is built from 15 residues. Trimming shortened V by 6 bases and J by 6 bases, and 18 bases separated the two germline ends. The CDR3 reads CASSRRESPTNEQFF. CDR3 bases: TGTGCCAGTAGCCGCCGAGAGTCCCCTACCAATGAGCAGTTCTTC.

The gene calls are TRBV28 and TRBJ1-3; the D is unclear. Germline V gives CDR1 MDHEN, CDR2 SYDVKM. The V gene lost 0 bases and the J gene lost 4 bases, with 7 bases spanning the gap. This CDR3 has 14 residues. CDR3 residues: CASSLWGLGNTIYF. Here the CDR3 DNA reads TGTGCCAGCAGTTTATGGGGCCTCGGAAACACCATATATTTT.

Written as DNA, the CDR3 is TGTGCCAGCAGTTCTTGGTATTCGACTAGCGGGGGGAATGAGCAGTTCTTC. It yields the protein CASSSWYSTSGGNEQFF. The chain employs TRBV28 and TRBJ2-1; 13 positions match TRBD2. The CDR3 sequence is 17 residues long. Trimming removed 4 bases from V and 7 bases from J; junction bases left unmatched: 10. The germline CDR1 and CDR2 sequences are MDHEN and SYDVKM.

The chain recombines TRBV6-1 with TRBJ1-2, with TRBD1 as a possible D gene (6 bases). Germline loops: CDR1 MNHNS, CDR2 SASEGT. This CDR3 spans 15 amino acids. V was trimmed by 0 bases and J by 1 base, leaving 9 bases between them. The CDR3 DNA sequence: TGTGCCAGCAGTGAAGCCACAGGGCTTAACTATGGCTACACCTTC. Its protein product is CASSEATGLNYGYTF.

The chain carries TRBV28 and TRBJ2-7; 8 bases line up with TRBD2. CDR1 is MDHEN and CDR2 is SYDVKM in the germline V gene. The V segment lost 10 bases and the J segment 2 bases; nucleotides outside the gene matches: 10. The CDR3 length is 14 residues. DNA for the CDR3: TGTGCCACCACGGAGGGTAGCGGGGCCTACGAGCAGTACTTC. Translation gives CATTEGSGAYEQYF.

J is TRBJ2-2 and V is TRBV10-3; TRBD1 matches at 12 bases. CDR1 is ENHRY, CDR2 SYGVKD, per germline. Trimming removed 9 bases from V and 2 bases from J; junction bases left unmatched: 7. This CDR3 contains 16 residues. The CDR3 loop reads CAISRDRGLNTGELFF. The CDR3 coding sequence is TGTGCCATTTCCCGGGACAGGGGGCTTAACACCGGGGAGCTGTTTTTT.

The rearrangement links TRBV18 to TRBJ2-7; 9 bases fit TRBD1. The CDR3 extends over 14 amino acids. CDR1 and CDR2 from the germline V gene are KGHSH and LQKENI. J lost 4 bases, V lost 6 bases, and 7 bases had no gene match. The CDR3 DNA sequence: TGTGCCAGCTCCCCCGGGACAGGGAGATACGAGCAGTACTTC. It yields the protein CASSPGTGRYEQYF.

This clone was observed a single time. V usage is TRBV5-1 and J usage is TRBJ1-4; possible D gene TRBD1, 6 bases. Between the trimmed V and J ends, which lost 3 bases and 8 bases, there was a span of 17 bases. Germline V lookup: CDR1 SGHRS, CDR2 YFSETQ. This CDR3 region has 15 residues. CDR3 coding DNA: TGCGCCAGCAGCTCGGGAAGGGGGTACGGGGAAAAACTGTTTTTT. This translates into CASSSGRGYGEKLFF.

The chain has TRBV15 and TRBJ1-2; no firm D call. Germline V CDR1 and CDR2: LNHNV, YYDKDF (reference sequence). This CDR3 is 13 amino acids long. V shed 3 bases and J shed 6 bases, with 11 bases lying between them. The CDR3 sequence: CATSRGRQNGYTF. The CDR3 region has the DNA TGTGCCACCAGCAGGGGCAGGCAGAATGGCTACACCTTC.